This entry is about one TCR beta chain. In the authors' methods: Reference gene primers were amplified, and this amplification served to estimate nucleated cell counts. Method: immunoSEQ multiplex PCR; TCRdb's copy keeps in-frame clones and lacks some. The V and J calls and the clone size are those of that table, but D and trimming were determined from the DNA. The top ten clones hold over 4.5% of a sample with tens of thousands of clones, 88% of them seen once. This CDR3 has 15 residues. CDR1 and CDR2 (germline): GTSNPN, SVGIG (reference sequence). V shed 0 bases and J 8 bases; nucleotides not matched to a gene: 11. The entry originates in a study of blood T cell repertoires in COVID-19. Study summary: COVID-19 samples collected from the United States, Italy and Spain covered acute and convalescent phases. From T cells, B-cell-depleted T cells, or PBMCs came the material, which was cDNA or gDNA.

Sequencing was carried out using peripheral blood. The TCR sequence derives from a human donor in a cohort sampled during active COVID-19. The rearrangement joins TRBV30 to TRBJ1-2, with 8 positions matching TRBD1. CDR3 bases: TGTGCCTGGAGTGTATGGGACAGGCGCCGAGGGGGCTACACCTTC. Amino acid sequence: CAWSVWDRRRGGYTF.